Below are 3 T cell receptor beta chains sequenced from a single sample in a study of blood T cell repertoires in COVID-19. Repertoires were generated with immunoSEQ multiplex PCR, while TCRdb's copy carries only in-frame clones and drops some. The sample lists around 500,000 clones, approximately 90% occurring once. Sequencing used PBMCs or T cells enriched from blood (not recorded which). The receptors were sampled from a woman aged 60-75 years who had recovered from COVID-19.

The gene calls are TRBV3-1 (or the pseudogene TRBV3-2) and TRBJ1-6; D ambiguous. Germline-derived CDR1 and CDR2 are LGHDT and YNNKEL (reference sequence). This CDR3 is built from 14 residues. V was pared by 2 bases and J by 7 bases, with 9 bases between. CDR3 sequence (DNA): TGTGCCAGCAGCCAACGTCCGGGAAATTCACCCCTCCACTTT. Protein sequence: CASSQRPGNSPLHF.

The chain uses TRBV24-1 and TRBJ2-5, with D unresolved. The CDR3 has 13 amino acids. Between the trimmed V and J ends, which lost 3 bases and 4 bases, there was a span of 8 bases. Germline values: CDR1 KGHDR, CDR2 SFDVKD. CDR3 residues: CATSDEKRETQYF. The CDR3 DNA is TGTGCCACCAGTGATGAGAAGAGAGAGACCCAGTACTTC.

The chain carries TRBV5-6 and TRBJ1-2, with 8 bases that match TRBD1. The CDR3 consists of 14 residues. Germline trimming cut 5 bases from V and 1 base from J; bases unmatched to any gene: 4. Germline CDR1 is SGHDT and CDR2 is YYEEEE. This chain's CDR3 is CASRTGQGNYGYTF. CDR3 bases: TGTGCCAGCAGAACAGGACAGGGTAACTATGGCTACACCTTC.